This TCR beta chain was captured in a study of shared clonotypes between healthy human individuals. Assay: immunoSEQ multiplex PCR; the TCRdb copy retains only in-frame clones and omits some. The table lists approximately 240,000 clones, 65% of them singletons. V lost 3 bases and J 4 bases, leaving 15 bases between the germline ends. The germline V gene encodes CDR1 LNHNV and CDR2 YYDKDF (reference sequence). CDR3 size: 15 residues. Sequenced input: memory CD4+ T cells sorted from blood. Subset indicated: CD45RA-negative fraction. This TCR was recovered from a man between 25 and 39 years old in good health. The chain recombines TRBV15 with TRBJ1-2, with a weak D call TRBD1 (5 bases). CDR3 amino acids: CATSSQTASFYGYTF. The CDR3, as DNA: TGTGCCACCAGCAGCCAGACAGCCTCTTTCTATGGCTACACCTTC.